This T cell receptor beta chain is from a study of cytomegalovirus exposure and HLA in healthy donors. The CDR3 extends over 15 amino acids. V gave up 3 bases and J gave up 4 bases, with 13 bases separating them. Germline V gene data show CDR1 as LNHDA and CDR2 as SQIVND (reference sequence). The sample holds a few counts of this clone. Vbeta (60) and Jbeta (13) primers were used in the PCR. The data were produced by immunoSEQ multiplex PCR, yet TCRdb's version contains in-frame clones alone and is incomplete. The sample includes roughly 140,000 clones, around three quarters of them seen just once. This sequence was found in a man aged 40-49 years in good health and CMV-seronegative. Sequencing was performed on PBMCs. The rearrangement joins TRBV19 to TRBJ2-1, with D possibly being TRBD2 (6 bases). Here the CDR3 DNA reads TGTGCCAGTAGTATCCCCGGGAGAACTTACAATGAGCAGTTCTTC. It yields the protein CASSIPGRTYNEQFF.